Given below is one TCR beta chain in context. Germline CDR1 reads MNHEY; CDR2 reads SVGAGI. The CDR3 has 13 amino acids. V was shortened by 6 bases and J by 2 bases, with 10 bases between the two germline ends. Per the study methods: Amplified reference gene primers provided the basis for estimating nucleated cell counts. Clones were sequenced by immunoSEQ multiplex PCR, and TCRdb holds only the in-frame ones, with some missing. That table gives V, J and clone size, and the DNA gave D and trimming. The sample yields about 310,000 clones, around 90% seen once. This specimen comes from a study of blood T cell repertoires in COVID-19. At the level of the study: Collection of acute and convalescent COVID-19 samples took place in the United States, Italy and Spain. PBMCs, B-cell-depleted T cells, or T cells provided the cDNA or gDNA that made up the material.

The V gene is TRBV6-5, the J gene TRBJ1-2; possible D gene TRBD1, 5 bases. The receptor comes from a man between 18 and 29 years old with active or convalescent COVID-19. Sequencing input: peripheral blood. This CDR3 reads CASRRQSNYGYTF. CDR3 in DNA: TGTGCCAGCAGACGACAGAGCAACTATGGCTACACCTTC.